Listed below are T cell receptor beta chains from one sample, sequenced in a study of CD8 T cells in Susac syndrome. TCRdb re-called the immunoSEQ multiplex PCR reads with MiXCR, one entry per CDR3 protein. The sample holds some 110,000 distinct CDR3 sequences, approximately 93% seen once. The material sequenced was CD8+ T cells from PBMCs. The source of these receptors is a human donor with multiple sclerosis. Both conserved end residues are part of each CDR3. A D gene is named only where the DNA matches it firmly. Size values are once, few and many counts, or a class for expanded clones, and some rows have none.

V	size	J	D	CDR3	DNA
TRBV19	once	TRBJ2-2	TRBD1	CASSPGQGHTGELFF	TGTGCCAGTAGTCCGGGACAGGGTCACACCGGGGAGCTGTTTTTT
TRBV9	once	TRBJ2-1	.	CASSVRQNPYNEQFF	TGTGCCAGCAGCGTTAGGCAGAACCCCTACAATGAGCAGTTCTTC
TRBV13	.	TRBJ2-7	.	CASSYHGANSYEQYF	TGTGCCAGCAGCTACCACGGGGCCAACTCCTACGAGCAGTACTTC
TRBV3-1	.	TRBJ2-3	.	CASSQDRELPDTQYF	TGTGCCAGCAGCCAAGACAGGGAATTACCAGATACGCAGTATTTT
TRBV19	.	TRBJ2-7	TRBD1	CASSPAHRGYEQYF	TGTGCCAGTAGTCCCGCCCACAGGGGCTACGAGCAGTACTTC
TRBV28	.	TRBJ1-1	.	CASSRGIYMNTEAFF	TGTGCCAGCAGTAGAGGGATCTACATGAACACTGAAGCTTTCTTT
TRBV4-1	.	TRBJ1-1	.	CASSRPQGVTEAFF	TGCGCCAGCAGCCGCCCACAGGGCGTGACTGAAGCTTTCTTT
TRBV5-4	.	TRBJ1-6	.	CASSRGANSPLHF	TGTGCCAGCAGTCGAGGCGCTAATTCACCCCTCCACTTT
TRBV27	.	TRBJ2-2	TRBD2	CASSSSGGATGELFF	TGTGCCAGCAGCTCTAGCGGGGGGGCCACCGGGGAGCTGTTTTTT
TRBV24-1	.	TRBJ2-4	TRBD1	CATSDPDRENIQYF	TGTGCCACCAGTGATCCGGACAGGGAAAACATTCAGTACTTC
TRBV9	.	TRBJ2-1	TRBD2	CASSERGVNNEQFF	TGTGCCAGCAGCGAGCGGGGGGTGAACAATGAGCAGTTCTTC
TRBV30	.	TRBJ2-2	TRBD2	CAWSGGGKRPGELFF	TGTGCCTGGAGTGGGGGGGGGAAAAGACCCGGGGAGCTGTTTTTT
TRBV25-1	.	TRBJ1-1	TRBD1	CASRTGGRRNTEAFF	TGTGCCAGCCGTACAGGGGGCCGGCGTAACACTGAAGCTTTCTTT
TRBV29-1	.	TRBJ2-2	.	CSVAQGLRTGELFF	TGCAGCGTTGCCCAGGGGCTGAGAACCGGGGAGCTGTTTTTT
TRBV13	once	TRBJ1-2	TRBD1	CASSLGAGQGVGYTF	TGTGCCAGCAGCTTAGGAGCGGGACAGGGGGTTGGCTACACCTTC
TRBV7-3	.	TRBJ2-3	.	CASSLRAENTQYF	TGTGCCAGCAGCTTAAGGGCCGAAAATACGCAGTATTTT
TRBV6-1	.	TRBJ2-2	.	CASTLVRWGNTGELFF	TGTGCCAGCACCCTAGTCCGATGGGGTAACACCGGGGAGCTGTTTTTT